This record concerns one T cell receptor beta chain sequence. Its antigen is currently not known. Base qualities are not provided; no much larger clone lies one nucleotide away. The entry originates in a study of T cell responses to AZD1222 COVID-19 vaccine (dated by TCRdb to the early 2020s). About the investigation overall: Because spike-specific TCR depth and breadth did not differ between the two schedules, AZD1222 recipients who got a second dose at roughly 4 weeks were pooled with those who got a second dose at roughly 12 weeks. Trial participants were enrolled into age subgroups of 18-55, 56-69 and 70-plus years, which contained 148, 28 and 57 TCR-sequenced participants, respectively. TCR sequencing covered about 230 trial participants: 207 given two doses of AZD1222 and approximately 26 given two doses of MenACWY control vaccine. Study-level results and caveats: The vaccine-associated CD4 TCRs covered the entire spike protein, and the dominant responses fell in regions 160-218 and 743-854. Because no day 14 peak-response samples were available, the repertoires could be characterized only after the peak T cell response. The 56-69-year group was small, and its depth increase did not reach significance, likely because of low power. Most participants were white British and females outnumbered males, and the authors suggested that clonal diversity may have been underestimated. Conclusions about previously exposed vaccinees are limited, since just 5 to 7 AZD1222 recipients were seropositive for SARS-CoV-2 at baseline. Spike-specific TCR breadth and depth rose significantly after two AZD1222 doses compared with day 0 and with MenACWY recipients. Reportedly, almost half of the unique spike-specific TCRs recognized epitopes lying outside the regions that are mutated in the B.1.351 and B.1.1.7 variants.

The CDR3 regions of human TCRbeta chains were analyzed by immunosequencing. In the authors' own workflow: Repertoire TCRs were matched against a reference library of SARS-CoV-2-specific TCRs generated with the MIRA antigen-specificity platform. Breadth was defined as the fraction of unique TCRs that were SARS-CoV-2-associated, and depth was defined as the fraction of total T cells that were SARS-CoV-2-associated. Using the MIRA data, each spike-specific TCR was assigned both to the spike region to which the TCR was reactive and to a CD4 or CD8 class. Log10-transformed breadth and depth values were compared by one-way ANOVA with Sidak's multiple comparisons tests. Drawn from immuneACCESS, this table holds only the in-frame rearrangements with V and J called that TCRdb kept. Clones are partly lost; checked studies trace under half to an unresolved V gene and leave the rest unexplained. V, J and clone size reflect that table, while D and trimming were determined from the DNA. A total of around 79,000 clones appear in this sample, 70% to 90% of them only once. Approximately 19% of the sample belongs to the ten largest clones.

The time point label, as the study defines it: baseline before first vaccination. The vaccinee samples were drawn from two UK trials, COV001 and COV002, one of which was a single-blind randomized controlled phase 2/3 trial testing AZD1222 (ChAdOx1 nCoV-19) in healthy adults. Trial participant PBMC samples were collected at day 0 and day 28 after the second dose for TCRbeta chain sequencing. V gives up 4 bases and J gives up 0 bases, and the segment between their germline ends measures 10 bases. The CDR3 holds 14 amino acids from the cysteine to the phenylalanine. Only the CDR3 portion is preserved as DNA: 42 bases, with reading frame beginning at the first base. CDR1 SGDLS and CDR2 YYNGEE were looked up in the germline V gene.

Recombination joined TRBV9 with TRBJ1-1; TRBD1 could be the D gene, as 6 bases match. The material sequenced was peripheral blood, taken on day 0 of AZD1222 vaccination. The sequence was obtained from an adult in good health. The nucleotide sequence reads as follows: TGTGCCAGCAGCCCCCAGGGGATGAACACTGAAGCTTTCTTT. Its protein is CASSPQGMNTEAFF.